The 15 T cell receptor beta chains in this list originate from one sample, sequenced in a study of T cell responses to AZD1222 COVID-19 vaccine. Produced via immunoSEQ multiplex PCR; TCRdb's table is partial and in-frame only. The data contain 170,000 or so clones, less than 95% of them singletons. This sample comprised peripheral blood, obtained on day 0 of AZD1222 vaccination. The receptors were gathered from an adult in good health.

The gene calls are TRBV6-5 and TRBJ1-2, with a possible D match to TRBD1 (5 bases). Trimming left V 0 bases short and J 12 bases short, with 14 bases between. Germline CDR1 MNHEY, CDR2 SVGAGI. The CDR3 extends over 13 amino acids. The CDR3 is CASSYSSLGVHTF. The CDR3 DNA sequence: TGTGCCAGCAGTTACTCCTCTCTGGGGGTTCACACCTTC.

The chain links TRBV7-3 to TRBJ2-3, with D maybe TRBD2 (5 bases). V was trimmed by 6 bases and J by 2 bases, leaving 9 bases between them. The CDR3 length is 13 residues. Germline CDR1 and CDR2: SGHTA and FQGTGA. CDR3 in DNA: TGTGCCAGCAGGAGCGGCTTCACAGATACGCAGTATTTT. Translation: CASRSGFTDTQYF.

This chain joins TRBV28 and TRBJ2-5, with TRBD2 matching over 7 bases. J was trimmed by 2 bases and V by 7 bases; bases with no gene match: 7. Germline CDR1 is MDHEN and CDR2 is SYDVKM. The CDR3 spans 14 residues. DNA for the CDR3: TGTGCCAGCACCTCCCGGACTAGTCAAGAGACCCAGTACTTC. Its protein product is CASTSRTSQETQYF.

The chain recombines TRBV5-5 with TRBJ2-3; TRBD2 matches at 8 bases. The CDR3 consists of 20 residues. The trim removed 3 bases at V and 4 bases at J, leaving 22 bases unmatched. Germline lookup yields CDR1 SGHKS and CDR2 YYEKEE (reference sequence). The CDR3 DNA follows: TGTGCCAGCAGCTCCGGAGAAGCGGGGGACATTTGGAGCCCCCCAGATACGCAGTATTTT. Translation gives CASSSGEAGDIWSPPDTQYF.

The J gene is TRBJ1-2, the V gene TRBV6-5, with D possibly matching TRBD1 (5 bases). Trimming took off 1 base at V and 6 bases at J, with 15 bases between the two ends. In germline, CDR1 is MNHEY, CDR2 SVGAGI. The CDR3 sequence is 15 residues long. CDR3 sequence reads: CASSYFYGGEDGYTF. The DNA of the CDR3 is TGTGCCAGCAGTTACTTCTACGGGGGTGAAGATGGCTACACCTTC.

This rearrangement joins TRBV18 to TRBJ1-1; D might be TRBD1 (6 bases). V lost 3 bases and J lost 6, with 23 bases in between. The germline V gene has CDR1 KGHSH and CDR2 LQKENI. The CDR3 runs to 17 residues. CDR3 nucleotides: TGTGCCAGCTCACCGTTCAGGGGCACTAATTTCTCACCTGAAGCTTTCTTT. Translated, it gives CASSPFRGTNFSPEAFF.

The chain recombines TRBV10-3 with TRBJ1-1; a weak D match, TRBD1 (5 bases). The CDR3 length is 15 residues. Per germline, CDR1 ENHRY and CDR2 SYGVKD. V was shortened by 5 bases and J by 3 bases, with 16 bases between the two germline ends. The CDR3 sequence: CAISRDGALYTEAFF. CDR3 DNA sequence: TGTGCCATCAGTAGGGACGGAGCACTCTACACTGAAGCTTTCTTT.

The CDR3 loop is CASSERGQGTKNIQYF. The CDR3 nucleotides are TGTGCCAGCAGTGAAAGAGGACAGGGGACCAAAAACATTCAGTACTTC. V usage is TRBV6-1 and J usage is TRBJ2-4, with 9 bases matching TRBD1. There are 16 residues in the CDR3. Germline V gene lookup returns CDR1 MNHNS and CDR2 SASEGT. The junction had 4 bases not matched to a gene; V was cut back by 2 bases and J by 2 bases.

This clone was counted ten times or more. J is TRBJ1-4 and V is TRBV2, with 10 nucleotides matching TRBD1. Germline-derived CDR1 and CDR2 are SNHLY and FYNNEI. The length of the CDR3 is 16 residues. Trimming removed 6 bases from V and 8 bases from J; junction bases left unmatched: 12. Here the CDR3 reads CASRVIRDRGKEKLFF. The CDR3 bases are TGTGCCAGCAGGGTTATTCGGGACAGGGGTAAAGAAAAACTGTTTTTT.

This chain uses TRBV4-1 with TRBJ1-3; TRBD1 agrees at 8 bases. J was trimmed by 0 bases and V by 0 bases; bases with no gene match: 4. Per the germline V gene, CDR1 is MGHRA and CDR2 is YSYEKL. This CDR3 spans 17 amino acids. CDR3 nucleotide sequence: TGCGCCAGCAGCCAAGACAGGGGGCAGATCTCTGGAAACACCATATATTTT. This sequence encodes CASSQDRGQISGNTIYF.

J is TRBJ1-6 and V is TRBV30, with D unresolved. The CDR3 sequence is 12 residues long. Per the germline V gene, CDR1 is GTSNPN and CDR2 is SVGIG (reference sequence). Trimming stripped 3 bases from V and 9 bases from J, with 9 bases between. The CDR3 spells CAWRGYSSPLHF. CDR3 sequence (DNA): TGTGCCTGGAGGGGCTATTCTTCACCCCTCCACTTT.

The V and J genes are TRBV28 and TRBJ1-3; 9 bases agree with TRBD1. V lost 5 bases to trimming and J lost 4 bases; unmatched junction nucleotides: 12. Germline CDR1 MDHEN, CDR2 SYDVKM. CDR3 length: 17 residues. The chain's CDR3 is CASSIPGQGSYGNTIYF. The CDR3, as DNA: TGTGCCAGCAGTATACCCGGACAGGGGTCATACGGAAACACCATATATTTT.

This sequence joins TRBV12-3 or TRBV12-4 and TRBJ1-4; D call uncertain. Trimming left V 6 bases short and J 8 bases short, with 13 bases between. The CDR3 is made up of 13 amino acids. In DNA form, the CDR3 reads TGTGCCAGCAGCCTAGACAATAAGGAAAAACTGTTTTTT. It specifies CASSLDNKEKLFF.

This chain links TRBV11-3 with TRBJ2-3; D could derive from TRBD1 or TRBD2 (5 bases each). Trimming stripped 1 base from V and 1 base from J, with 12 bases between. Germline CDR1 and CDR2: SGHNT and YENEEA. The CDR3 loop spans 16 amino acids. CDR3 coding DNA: TGTGCCAGCAGCTTAGTGGGGACGGTGGGCACAGATACGCAGTATTTT. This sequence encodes CASSLVGTVGTDTQYF.

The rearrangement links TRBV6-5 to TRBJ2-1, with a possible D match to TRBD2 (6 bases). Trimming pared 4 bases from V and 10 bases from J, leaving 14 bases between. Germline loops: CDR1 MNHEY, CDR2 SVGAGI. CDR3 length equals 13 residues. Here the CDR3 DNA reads TGTGCCAGCAGTTGGGGCGGGGACGGGGAGCAGTTCTTC. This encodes CASSWGGDGEQFF.